The 30 T cell receptor beta chains below were found in one sample sequenced in a study of cytomegalovirus exposure and HLA in healthy donors. Primers included in the PCR were 60 Vbeta and 13 Jbeta primers. Data came from immunoSEQ multiplex PCR; TCRdb stores just in-frame clones and leaves some out. The table has 150,000 to 200,000 clones, roughly 80% seen once. Sequencing was carried out using PBMCs. The receptors shown here come from a woman aged 45 to 65 in good health and CMV-seronegative.

This clone appeared a few times. Other DNA variants within this sample encode the same CDR3. This CDR3 is CASSSTGTSTEAFF. In nucleotides, the CDR3 is TGTGCCAGCAGCTCAACAGGGACGAGCACTGAAGCTTTCTTT. The chain links TRBV7-9 to TRBJ1-1; weak D call: TRBD1 (6 bases). The CDR3 length is 14 residues. Trimming cost V 4 bases and J 4 bases, with 13 bases left between them. Germline lookup yields CDR1 SEHNR and CDR2 FQNEAQ (reference sequence).

The rearrangement joins TRBV9 to TRBJ2-5; possibly TRBD2 for D (6 bases). The CDR3 covers 14 residues. Trimming stripped 7 bases from V and 6 bases from J, with 19 bases between. Germline lookup yields CDR1 SGDLS and CDR2 YYNGEE. The CDR3 here is CASGAAEGRKTQYF. In DNA, the CDR3 is TGTGCCAGCGGGGCCGCGGAGGGACGAAAGACCCAGTACTTC.

V and J are TRBV5-1 and TRBJ1-6, with a tentative D call TRBD1 (5 bases). The CDR3 covers 19 residues. CDR1 is SGHRS and CDR2 is YFSETQ in the germline V gene. The ends were cut back, 7 bases at V and 0 bases at J, with 23 bases in the middle. The CDR3 nucleotides read TGCGCCAGCTCGCGGGGCAGCTCAAGCCTAAGCTCCTATAATTCACCCCTCCACTTT. Its protein is CASSRGSSSLSSYNSPLHF.

This clone was seen once. V usage is TRBV29-1 and J usage is TRBJ1-3; maybe TRBD1 (6 bases). The CDR3 consists of 13 residues. The germline CDR1 and CDR2 sequences are SQVTM and ANQGSEA. This CDR3 reads CGGGKGSGNTIYF. Here the CDR3 DNA reads TGCGGGGGGGGCAAAGGCTCTGGAAACACCATATATTTT.

This clone was detected a few times. V gene TRBV6-1 combines with J gene TRBJ1-5; TRBD1 might be the D (5 bases). This CDR3 is built from 16 residues. Between the trimmed V and J ends, which lost 2 bases and 3 bases, there was a span of 14 bases. Germline V gene sequence: CDR1 MNHNS, CDR2 SASEGT. In DNA form, the CDR3 reads TGTGCCAGCAGTGAATCTGACAGAGGAATCAATCAGCCCCAGCATTTT. Its translation: CASSESDRGINQPQHF.

The CDR3 sequence: CASRKSGTSGTYEQYF. The CDR3 DNA is TGTGCCAGTAGGAAATCCGGGACTAGCGGGACCTACGAGCAGTACTTC. The chain uses TRBV19 and TRBJ2-7, with 13 bases aligning to TRBD2. The germline V gene has CDR1 LNHDA and CDR2 SQIVND (reference sequence). J was trimmed by 2 bases and V by 6 bases; bases with no gene match: 7. The CDR3 covers 16 residues.

The rearrangement uses TRBV9 and TRBJ1-2; no clear D gene. The CDR3 is 13 amino acids. V was clipped by 1 base and J by 6 bases, with 10 bases between them. Germline CDR1 reads SGDLS; CDR2 reads YYNGEE. CDR3 sequence (DNA): TGTGCCAGCAGCGTAAGCCCATCCGATGGCTACACCTTC. Its protein is CASSVSPSDGYTF.

The chain links TRBV6-1 to TRBJ1-1; tentative D call: TRBD1 (5 bases). V lost 5 bases and J 0 bases, leaving 13 bases between the germline ends. In germline, CDR1 is MNHNS, CDR2 SASEGT. This CDR3 spans 15 amino acids. The CDR3 DNA follows: TGTGCCAGCAGTCTACTGACAGCCTTGAACACTGAAGCTTTCTTT. The encoded protein is CASSLLTALNTEAFF.

The chain has TRBV9 and TRBJ1-1; no clear D. The CDR3 sequence is 13 residues long. Trimming removed 1 base from V and 4 bases from J, with 8 bases in between. Germline V gives CDR1 SGDLS, CDR2 YYNGEE. In DNA form, the CDR3 reads TGTGCCAGCAGCGTAACCCCGAGCACTGAAGCTTTCTTT. It encodes CASSVTPSTEAFF. The whole variable domain, filled in from reference TRBV9 and TRBJ1-1, reads DSGVTQTPKHLITATGQRVTLRCSPRSGDLSVYWYQQSLDQGLQFLIQYYNGEERAKGNILERFSAQQFPDLHSELNLSSLELGDSALYFCASSVTPSTEAFFGQGTRLTVV.

The rearrangement links TRBV29-1 to TRBJ2-7; D unclear. Germline CDR1 SQVTM, CDR2 ANQGSEA. CDR3 size: 10 residues. With 7 bases removed from V and 1 base from J, the gap between germline ends came to 5 bases. CDR3 in amino acids: CSALSYEQYF. CDR3 DNA sequence: TGCAGCGCCCTGTCCTACGAGCAGTACTTC.

The CDR3 reads CASSLSGVGNTEAFF. For the CDR3, the DNA is TGTGCCAGCAGTTTGTCAGGGGTGGGGAACACTGAAGCTTTCTTT. This rearrangement joins TRBV27 to TRBJ1-1, with TRBD1 as a possible D gene (6 bases). With 3 bases removed from V and 1 base from J, the gap between germline ends came to 12 bases. CDR1 is MNHEY and CDR2 is SMNVEV in the germline V gene (reference sequence). This CDR3 comprises 15 residues.

The gene calls are TRBV7-3 and TRBJ2-3; a possible D gene is TRBD2 (6 bases). Per germline, CDR1 SGHTA and CDR2 FQGTGA. This CDR3 region has 15 residues. V gave up 3 bases and J gave up 4 bases, with 14 bases separating them. CDR3 in DNA: TGTGCCAGCAGCTTTCGGGACGGGACTGCAGATACGCAGTATTTT. It yields the protein CASSFRDGTADTQYF.

The chain recombines TRBV11-2 with TRBJ2-5; a possible D gene is TRBD1 (6 bases). This CDR3 comprises 15 residues. Germline V gene sequence: CDR1 SGHAT, CDR2 FQNNGV. V was clipped by 0 bases and J by 5 bases, with 13 bases between them. The CDR3 region is CASSLEGAVRETQYF. The CDR3 DNA reads as TGTGCCAGCAGCTTAGAGGGGGCTGTCCGGGAGACCCAGTACTTC. Based on the CDR3 plus reference TRBV11-2 and TRBJ2-5, the full variable domain is EAGVAQSPRYKIIEKRQSVAFWCNPISGHATLYWYQQILGQGPKLLIQFQNNGVVDDSQLPKDRFSAERLKGVDSTLKIQPAKLEDSAVYLCASSLEGAVRETQYFGPGTRLLVL.

The rearrangement joins TRBV28 to TRBJ2-1, with TRBD1 as a possible D gene (5 bases). V gave up 7 bases and J gave up 5 bases, with 15 bases separating them. Germline V gives CDR1 MDHEN, CDR2 SYDVKM. This CDR3 region has 14 residues. DNA of the CDR3: TGTGCCAGCACCCTGCCCAGGGTCGACAATGAGCAGTTCTTC. It yields the protein CASTLPRVDNEQFF. Full variable domain (remainder filled in from reference TRBV28 and TRBJ2-1): DVKVTQSSRYLVKRTGEKVFLECVQDMDHENMFWYRQDPGLGLRLIYFSYDVKMKEKGDIPEGYSVSREKKERFSLILESASTNQTSMYLCASTLPRVDNEQFFGPGTRLTVL.

The chain carries TRBV10-2 and TRBJ2-7, with D hard to call. V was clipped by 6 bases and J by 3 bases, with 12 bases between them. Germline CDR1 and CDR2: WSHSY and SAAADI. This CDR3 is 13 amino acids long. Here the CDR3 DNA reads TGCGCCAGCAGCGCCCTGGCTGACTACGAGCAGTACTTC. Amino acid sequence: CASSALADYEQYF.

The rearrangement uses TRBV18 and TRBJ2-2; 10 nucleotides match TRBD1. This CDR3 has 18 residues. V lost 6 bases to trimming and J lost 4 bases; unmatched junction nucleotides: 14. Germline loops: CDR1 KGHSH, CDR2 LQKENI. CDR3 amino acids: CASSPLPPGQGTTGELFF. The CDR3 DNA is TGTGCCAGCTCCCCCCTCCCCCCGGGACAGGGGACCACCGGGGAGCTGTTTTTT.

The chain combines TRBV20-1 with TRBJ2-1; no clear D. The V and J ends lost 3 bases and 4 bases respectively, with 4 bases between them. From germline, CDR1 is DFQATT and CDR2 SNEGSKA (reference sequence). CDR3 length: 11 amino acids. The CDR3 is CSARRYNEQFF. In nucleotides, the CDR3 is TGCAGTGCTAGGAGATACAATGAGCAGTTCTTC.

A few counts support this clone. In nucleotides, the CDR3 is TGTGCCAGCAGATACAGCACCGGGGAGCTGTTTTTT. Translated, it gives CASRYSTGELFF. The rearrangement joins TRBV5-6 to TRBJ2-2; D gene uncertain. From germline, CDR1 is SGHDT and CDR2 YYEEEE. The CDR3 contains 12 residues. Between the trimmed V and J ends, which lost 5 bases and 4 bases, there was a span of 6 bases.

V gene TRBV21-1 combines with J gene TRBJ2-7; TRBD1, the D gene given by the table, was not confirmed from the DNA. TRBV21-1 is flagged as a pseudogene. CDR3 length: 14 amino acids. CDR3 DNA sequence: TGTGCCAGCAGACCAGACAGGGGGCAATCCGAGCAGTACTTC. It encodes CASRPDRGQSEQYF.

The chain couples TRBV5-1 to TRBJ2-5, with 9 bases lining up with TRBD2. Per germline, CDR1 SGHRS and CDR2 YFSETQ. Unmatched junction bases numbered 15, after V lost 3 bases and J lost 0 bases. The CDR3 spans 19 residues. The CDR3 is CASSSAPRGLAAYQETQYF. CDR3 DNA sequence: TGCGCCAGCAGCTCGGCTCCCAGGGGACTAGCTGCGTACCAAGAGACCCAGTACTTC.

CDR3 in amino acids: CASSPSGVYNEQFF. As DNA, the CDR3 is TGTGCCAGCAGCCCTAGCGGGGTATACAATGAGCAGTTCTTC. The V gene is TRBV11-2, the J gene TRBJ2-1; TRBD2 aligns across 9 bases. The CDR3 runs to 14 residues. The V segment lost 5 bases and the J segment 4 bases; nucleotides outside the gene matches: 3. Germline CDR1 SGHAT, CDR2 FQNNGV.

This clone is a singleton in its sample. The V and J genes are TRBV6-5 and TRBJ2-5; D perhaps matches TRBD1 (6 bases). The closer fit of TRBJ2-7 to the DNA end suggests the J call may be wrong. The germline CDR1 and CDR2 sequences are MNHEY and SVGAGI. The CDR3 is made up of 12 amino acids. The CDR3 coding sequence is TGTGCCAGCAGTCGGACAGACTACGAGCAGTACTTC. Encoded protein: CASSRTDYEQYF.

The chain recombines TRBV10-1 with TRBJ1-5; TRBD1 agrees at 7 bases. Germline CDR1 is WNHNN and CDR2 is SYGVQD (reference sequence). The V segment lost 4 bases and the J segment 2 bases; nucleotides outside the gene matches: 2. This CDR3 is built from 14 residues. As DNA, the CDR3 is TGCGCCAGCAGTGTTGACAGGGGCAATCAGCCCCAGCATTTT. As protein: CASSVDRGNQPQHF.

The chain is built from TRBV4-3 and TRBJ2-2; TRBD2 agrees at 13 bases. With 1 base clipped from V and 1 base from J, the junction kept 6 bases outside the gene matches. The CDR3 spans 19 residues. The germline CDR1 and CDR2 sequences are LGHNA and YSLEER. CDR3 sequence reads: CASSQAPGLAGENTGELFF. In DNA, the CDR3 is TGCGCCAGCAGCCAAGCTCCCGGACTAGCGGGGGAGAACACCGGGGAGCTGTTTTTT.

This clone has only a few counts. CDR3 sequence (DNA): TGCGCCAGCAGCCGAAGCCTTAGCGGGAGTTCCTACGAGCAGTACTTC. Protein sequence: CASSRSLSGSSYEQYF. This chain links TRBV4-1 with TRBJ2-7, with 9 nucleotides matching TRBD2. Germline CDR1 MGHRA, CDR2 YSYEKL. The V segment lost 4 bases and the J segment 1 base; nucleotides outside the gene matches: 8. CDR3 size: 16 residues.

The chain combines TRBV6-5 with TRBJ2-7; 7 bases align to TRBD1. The CDR3 covers 14 residues. V trimming: 6 bases; J trimming: 4 bases; junction bases outside the gene matches: 9. From germline, CDR1 is MNHEY and CDR2 SVGAGI. The CDR3 nucleotides read TGTGCCAGCAGACAGGGACAGAAGTTATACGAGCAGTACTTC. It yields the protein CASRQGQKLYEQYF.

The chain employs TRBV7-9 and TRBJ2-2; D is unclear. With 7 bases removed from V and 3 bases from J, the gap between germline ends came to 9 bases. The CDR3 length is 13 residues. Germline V lookup: CDR1 SEHNR, CDR2 FQNEAQ (reference sequence). The CDR3 loop is CASTPYYTGELFF. The CDR3 DNA follows: TGTGCCAGCACCCCCTACTACACCGGGGAGCTGTTTTTT. Using reference TRBV7-9 and TRBJ2-2 for the parts outside the CDR3, the full variable domain is DTGVSQNPRHKITKRGQNVTFRCDPISEHNRLYWYRQTLGQGPEFLTYFQNEAQLEKSRLLSDRFSAERPKGSFSTLEIQRTEQGDSAMYLCASTPYYTGELFFGEGSRLTVL.

This clone was detected once. The chain carries TRBV5-1 and TRBJ1-2; D is possibly TRBD1 (5 bases). V lost 2 bases and J 3 bases, leaving 11 bases between the germline ends. The CDR3 covers 14 residues. From germline, CDR1 is SGHRS and CDR2 YFSETQ. As DNA, the CDR3 is TGCGCCAGCAGCTTCCAGGGCAACGACTATGGCTACACCTTC. This translates into CASSFQGNDYGYTF.

Comments on this clone: This specimen includes other DNA sequences encoding the same CDR3. CDR3 nucleotides: TGTGCCAGCAGCCGGACTAGCGGCTACAATGAGCAGTTCTTC. It is translated as CASSRTSGYNEQFF. The rearrangement joins TRBV7-9 to TRBJ2-1; TRBD2 aligns across 10 bases. V lost 5 bases and J lost 3; bases outside the gene matches: 1. Looked up from germline, CDR1 is SEHNR and CDR2 is FQNEAQ (reference sequence). The CDR3 length is 14 residues.

V and J are TRBV7-9 and TRBJ1-2; no clear D gene. The V gene's germline CDR1 is SEHNR and CDR2 FQNEAQ (reference sequence). CDR3 size: 13 residues. V lost 5 bases and J lost 2, with 9 bases in between. CDR3 DNA: TGTGCCAGCAGCACAACAGTCAACTATGGCTACACCTTC. This codes for CASSTTVNYGYTF.